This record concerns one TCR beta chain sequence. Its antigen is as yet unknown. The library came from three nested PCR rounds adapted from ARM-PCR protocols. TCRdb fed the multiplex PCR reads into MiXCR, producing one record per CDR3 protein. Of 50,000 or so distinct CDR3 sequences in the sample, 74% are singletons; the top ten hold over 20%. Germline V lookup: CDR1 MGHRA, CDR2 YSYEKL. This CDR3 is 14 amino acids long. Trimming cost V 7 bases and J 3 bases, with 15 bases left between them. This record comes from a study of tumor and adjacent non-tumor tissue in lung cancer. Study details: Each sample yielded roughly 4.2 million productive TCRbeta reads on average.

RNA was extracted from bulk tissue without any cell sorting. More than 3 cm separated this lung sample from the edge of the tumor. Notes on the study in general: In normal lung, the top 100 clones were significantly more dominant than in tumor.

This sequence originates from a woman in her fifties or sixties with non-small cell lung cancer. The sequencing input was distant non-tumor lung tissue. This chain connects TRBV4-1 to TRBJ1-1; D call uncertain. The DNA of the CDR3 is TGCGCCAGCAAACAACCTATCATCCACACTGAAGCTTTCTTT. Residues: CASKQPIIHTEAFF.